These 31 T cell receptor beta chains share one sample of origin, sequenced in a study of T cell responses to AZD1222 COVID-19 vaccine. Assay used: immunoSEQ multiplex PCR; TCRdb lists only in-frame clones, some missing. The table lists about 200,000 clones, just over 90% of them singletons, with around 3% in the top ten. The sample here was peripheral blood, taken 28 days after the second AZD1222 dose. The receptors come from an adult who received the AZD1222 COVID-19 vaccine.

Written as DNA, the CDR3 is TGTGCCAGTAGCCAGACGTTTTCGCTCGGTGAAAAACTGTTTTTT. Its translation is CASSQTFSLGEKLFF. The chain uses TRBV19 and TRBJ1-4; no reliable D call. Germline V gene data show CDR1 as LNHDA and CDR2 as SQIVND (reference sequence). The V gene lost 6 bases and the J gene lost 7 bases, with 18 bases spanning the gap. This CDR3 is built from 15 residues.

This CDR3 is CASSLKPASSGNTIYF. CDR3 sequence (DNA): TGTGCCAGCAGTTTAAAGCCAGCGAGCTCTGGAAACACCATATATTTT. V usage is TRBV28 and J usage is TRBJ1-3; D not resolved. The length of the CDR3 is 16 residues. The V gene's germline CDR1 is MDHEN and CDR2 SYDVKM. Between the trimmed V and J ends, which lost 2 bases and 0 bases, there was a span of 11 bases.

This clone was recorded once. The chain joins TRBV15 to TRBJ1-1; 7 bases fit TRBD1. From germline, CDR1 is LNHNV and CDR2 YYDKDF (reference sequence). The V and J ends lost 0 bases and 5 bases, in that order; junction bases with no gene match: 6. The CDR3 loop spans 15 amino acids. Here the CDR3 DNA reads TGTGCCACCAGCAGAGATAATCAGGGGGTAACTGAAGCTTTCTTT. This sequence encodes CATSRDNQGVTEAFF.

The chain couples TRBV6-1 to TRBJ2-1; no definite D call. Germline CDR1 reads MNHNS; CDR2 reads SASEGT. CDR3 size: 16 residues. V was trimmed by 4 bases and J by 0 bases, leaving 13 bases between them. CDR3: CASSGLAPSSYNEQFF. DNA for the CDR3: TGTGCCAGCAGTGGCCTGGCGCCTAGCTCCTACAATGAGCAGTTCTTC.

The V gene is TRBV7-9, the J gene TRBJ1-6; TRBD1 matches at 8 bases. Per the germline V gene, CDR1 is SEHNR and CDR2 is FQNEAQ (reference sequence). This CDR3 has 17 residues. The trim removed 5 bases at V and 8 bases at J, leaving 14 bases unmatched. The CDR3 is CASSHPTGVLGDSPLHF. The CDR3 DNA reads TGTGCCAGCAGCCACCCGACAGGGGTATTGGGGGATTCACCCCTCCACTTT.

On this clone itself: The identical CDR3 is also encoded by other nucleotide sequences in the sample. This rearrangement joins TRBV19 to TRBJ1-1, with 7 nucleotides matching TRBD1. This CDR3 spans 14 amino acids. J gave up 5 bases and V 1 base, and 4 bases lay outside the gene matches. Per germline, CDR1 LNHDA and CDR2 SQIVND (reference sequence). The CDR3 sequence is CASSIVQGNTEAFF. DNA for the CDR3: TGTGCCAGTAGTATAGTACAGGGGAATACTGAAGCTTTCTTT.

The count of this clone is one. V and J are TRBV5-1 and TRBJ2-7; TRBD1 is a possible D gene (7 bases). V was cut by 4 bases and J by 4 bases, with 12 bases left in between. Germline loops: CDR1 SGHRS, CDR2 YFSETQ. This CDR3 is built from 13 residues. CDR3 region: CASSAGQQYEQYF. CDR3 nucleotide sequence: TGCGCCAGCAGCGCGGGACAGCAATACGAGCAGTACTTC.

This clone showed up just a few times. The V gene is TRBV4-1, the J gene TRBJ2-7; 8 bases are a match to TRBD2. V lost 4 bases and J lost 5; bases outside the gene matches: 10. CDR3 size: 15 residues. From germline, CDR1 is MGHRA and CDR2 YSYEKL. CDR3 nucleotide sequence: TGCGCCAGCAGCCCATCTCCGGGACTAGTGGACGAGCAGTACTTC. This codes for CASSPSPGLVDEQYF.

The chain has TRBV19 and TRBJ2-7, with 7 positions matching TRBD1. V lost 10 bases to trimming and J lost 0 bases; unmatched junction nucleotides: 9. This CDR3 is built from 14 residues. The germline CDR1 and CDR2 sequences are LNHDA and SQIVND (reference sequence). In DNA form, the CDR3 reads TGTGCCACGAGGGGGCCAAACCACTCCTACGAGCAGTACTTC. It yields the protein CATRGPNHSYEQYF.

In this sample, this clone turned up once. The rearrangement joins TRBV28 to TRBJ2-1; 9 bases match TRBD2. The V segment lost 4 bases and the J segment 1 base; nucleotides outside the gene matches: 17. This CDR3 is 20 amino acids long. Germline V gives CDR1 MDHEN, CDR2 SYDVKM. Here the CDR3 reads CASSYPRPAGGVYSYNEQFF. Here the CDR3 DNA reads TGTGCCAGCAGTTATCCCCGACCGGCGGGAGGGGTTTATTCCTACAATGAGCAGTTCTTC.

V is TRBV10-1 and J is TRBJ1-1; tentative D call: TRBD1 (6 bases). Trimming took off 2 bases at V and 0 bases at J, with 7 bases between the two ends. The CDR3 is made up of 14 amino acids. Germline CDR1 reads WNHNN; CDR2 reads SYGVQD (reference sequence). The CDR3 DNA sequence: TGCGCCAGCAGTGAGGGGACAATGAACACTGAAGCTTTCTTT. Its translation: CASSEGTMNTEAFF.

In DNA, the CDR3 is TGTGCCAGCAGTTTCAAAGCAAATCAGCCCCAGCATTTT. Amino acid sequence: CASSFKANQPQHF. This chain joins TRBV12-3 or TRBV12-4 and TRBJ1-5; D remains ambiguous. Trimming took off 3 bases at V and 4 bases at J, with 7 bases between the two ends. The CDR3 is 13 amino acids.

This CDR3 is CASRLNQGPPLVEQYF. Written as DNA, the CDR3 is TGTGCCAGCAGACTCAACCAGGGGCCCCCCCTAGTGGAGCAGTACTTC. This sequence joins TRBV27 and TRBJ2-7; D is perhaps TRBD1 (6 bases). The V end was cut by 6 bases, the J end by 7 bases, with 25 bases between. Germline loops: CDR1 MNHEY, CDR2 SMNVEV (reference sequence). The CDR3 is 16 residues long.

The V call is TRBV28, the J call TRBJ1-5; the D gene is possibly TRBD1 (6 bases). The germline CDR1 and CDR2 sequences are MDHEN and SYDVKM. The CDR3 contains 15 residues. V was trimmed by 7 bases and J by 4 bases, leaving 17 bases between them. CDR3 nucleotides: TGTGCCAGCACCTCGCCTGGGCAGGGGAATCAGCCCCAGCATTTT. It encodes CASTSPGQGNQPQHF.

The chain is built from TRBV19 and TRBJ1-5, with D hard to call. Trimming stripped 5 bases from V and 5 bases from J, with 7 bases between. This CDR3 region has 12 residues. The germline CDR1 and CDR2 sequences are LNHDA and SQIVND (reference sequence). CDR3 amino acids: CASSFRDQPQHF. CDR3 DNA sequence: TGTGCCAGTAGTTTCCGGGATCAGCCCCAGCATTTT.

This clone occurred once. The chain is built from TRBV4-1 and TRBJ2-2; D is perhaps TRBD2 (6 bases). This CDR3 has 15 residues. Germline CDR1 and CDR2: MGHRA and YSYEKL. V was cut by 3 bases and J by 4 bases, with 12 bases left in between. CDR3 region: CASSQVGSGTGELFF. CDR3 in DNA: TGCGCCAGCAGCCAGGTCGGGAGCGGCACCGGGGAGCTGTTTTTT.

The rearrangement joins TRBV6-1 to TRBJ2-7; D remains ambiguous. This CDR3 has 12 residues. Germline V CDR1 and CDR2: MNHNS, SASEGT. The V gene lost 1 base and the J gene lost 3 bases, with 4 bases spanning the gap. CDR3 in DNA: TGTGCCAGCAGTGAAGACATCTACGAGCAGTACTTC. This sequence encodes CASSEDIYEQYF.

The genes are TRBV29-1 and TRBJ1-1; D is unclear. The V and J ends lost 3 bases and 5 bases respectively, with 13 bases between them. CDR3 size: 13 residues. Germline assignment: CDR1 SQVTM and CDR2 ANQGSEA. CDR3 residues: CSVDQGWGTEAFF. The CDR3 DNA reads as TGCAGCGTTGATCAAGGGTGGGGTACTGAAGCTTTCTTT.

This clone has just one count. This rearrangement joins TRBV5-4 to TRBJ2-3, with D perhaps matching TRBD2 (5 bases). The V and J ends lost 4 bases and 0 bases respectively, with 15 bases between them. The length of the CDR3 is 16 residues. Germline V gene data show CDR1 as SGHNT and CDR2 as YYREEE (reference sequence). CDR3 region: CASSPGLPRSTDTQYF. CDR3 coding DNA: TGTGCCAGCAGCCCCGGACTCCCCCGTAGCACAGATACGCAGTATTTT.

V is TRBV28 and J is TRBJ2-3, with D perhaps matching TRBD2 (5 bases). Germline CDR1 MDHEN, CDR2 SYDVKM. CDR3 length: 15 residues. V was shortened by 5 bases and J by 3 bases, with 15 bases between the two germline ends. The CDR3 region has the DNA TGTGCCAGCAGTCTCACCATAGCGCTTACAGATACGCAGTATTTT. This codes for CASSLTIALTDTQYF.

V gene TRBV2 combines with J gene TRBJ1-6, with 9 nucleotides matching TRBD1. Trimming at V came to 6 bases and at J to 7 bases, leaving 1 base not matched to a gene. CDR1 and CDR2 (germline): SNHLY, FYNNEI. The CDR3 runs 13 residues. CDR3 coding DNA: TGTGCCAGCAGCGGACAGGGGAATTCACCCCTCCACTTT. Its protein is CASSGQGNSPLHF.

The V call is TRBV2, the J call TRBJ2-3, with D possibly matching TRBD2 (5 bases). The germline gives CDR1 SNHLY, CDR2 FYNNEI. CDR3 length equals 14 residues. V was cut by 8 bases and J by 1 base, with 13 bases left in between. The CDR3 loop is CASGSSGRTDTQYF. The CDR3 DNA is TGTGCCAGCGGGTCGAGCGGACGCACAGATACGCAGTATTTT. The variable domain in full, with the rest retrieved from reference TRBV2 and TRBJ2-3, is EPEVTQTPSHQVTQMGQEVILRCVPISNHLYFYWYRQILGQKVEFLVSFYNNEISEKSEIFDDQFSVERPDGSNFTLKIRSTKLEDSAMYFCASGSSGRTDTQYFGPGTRLTVL.

The chain recombines TRBV5-1 with TRBJ2-1; D call uncertain. Trimming took 4 bases from V and 4 from J, leaving 12 bases between them. The CDR3 has 14 residues. Germline V gives CDR1 SGHRS, CDR2 YFSETQ. The CDR3 DNA reads TGCGCCAGCAGCCCCGGCACGGATTACAATGAGCAGTTCTTC. The encoded protein is CASSPGTDYNEQFF. The variable domain in full, with the rest retrieved from reference TRBV5-1 and TRBJ2-1, is KAGVTQTPRYLIKTRGQQVTLSCSPISGHRSVSWYQQTPGQGLQFLFEYFSETQRNKGNFPGRFSGRQFSNSRSEMNVSTLELGDSALYLCASSPGTDYNEQFFGPGTRLTVL.

In this sample, this clone turned up once. The V gene is TRBV10-1, the J gene TRBJ2-5, with D possibly TRBD1 on 5 matching bases. CDR1 WNHNN and CDR2 SYGVQD come from the germline V gene (reference sequence). The germline V and J ends were trimmed by 4 bases and 4 bases, with 13 bases remaining between them. The CDR3 covers 14 residues. The CDR3 loop reads CASSARKGRETQYF. In nucleotides, the CDR3 is TGCGCCAGCAGTGCCCGGAAGGGGCGAGAGACCCAGTACTTC.

This clone was observed a few times. CDR3 protein: CATSDTLDRDQPQHF. The CDR3 bases are TGTGCCACCAGTGACACGCTTGACAGGGATCAGCCCCAGCATTTT. The chain carries TRBV24-1 and TRBJ1-5; 7 bases map to TRBD1. This CDR3 contains 15 residues. Germline V gene lookup returns CDR1 KGHDR and CDR2 SFDVKD. Unmatched junction bases numbered 7, after V lost 4 bases and J lost 5 bases.

V and J are TRBV5-4 and TRBJ1-1, with 9 nucleotides matching TRBD1. The V gene end was trimmed by 4 bases and the J gene end by 5 bases; junction bases not matched to a gene: 6. In germline, CDR1 is SGHNT, CDR2 YYREEE (reference sequence). The CDR3 extends over 14 amino acids. CDR3 in amino acids: CASSLGTGRTEAFF. CDR3 nucleotides: TGTGCCAGCAGCCTCGGGACAGGGAGGACTGAAGCTTTCTTT.

The chain joins TRBV6-5 to TRBJ2-3; unclear D gene. Germline CDR1 reads MNHEY; CDR2 reads SVGAGI. The CDR3 spans 13 residues. The germline V and J ends were trimmed by 6 bases and 2 bases, with 9 bases remaining between them. The CDR3 region has the DNA TGTGCCAGCAGGGCTGGGAACACAGATACGCAGTATTTT. It encodes CASRAGNTDTQYF.

J is TRBJ1-1 and V is TRBV6-2 or TRBV6-3, with a weak D call TRBD1 (5 bases). The CDR3 sequence is 16 residues long. Germline V CDR1 and CDR2: MNHEY, SVGEGT. The V and J ends lost 4 bases and 5 bases respectively, with 20 bases between them. As DNA, the CDR3 is TGTGCCAGCAGTTTGGGTGGCGGTCCAGGGTGGACTGAAGCTTTCTTT. Its translation: CASSLGGGPGWTEAFF.

The J gene is TRBJ2-7, the V gene TRBV19; 9 positions match TRBD1. J gave up 3 bases and V 5 bases, and 8 bases lay outside the gene matches. Germline V gives CDR1 LNHDA, CDR2 SQIVND (reference sequence). The CDR3 is 15 residues long. The CDR3 here is CASSPGGQGFYEQYF. For the CDR3, the DNA is TGTGCCAGTAGTCCGGGGGGACAGGGATTCTACGAGCAGTACTTC.

The CDR3 region has the DNA TGTGCCAGCAGTTACTACCTCCCCGAATCGGGGAGATCTAGCACAGATACGCAGTATTTT. This sequence encodes CASSYYLPESGRSSTDTQYF. The J gene is TRBJ2-3, the V gene TRBV6-2 or TRBV6-3; TRBD2 might be the D (5 bases). Per germline, CDR1 MNHEY and CDR2 SVGEGT. The length of the CDR3 is 20 residues. V was clipped by 1 base and J by 0 bases, with 23 bases between them.

The chain is built from TRBV28 and TRBJ1-2; TRBD1 agrees at 9 bases. Germline assignment: CDR1 MDHEN and CDR2 SYDVKM. Losses at the gene ends were 5 bases for V and 5 bases for J; bases not matched to a gene: 6. The CDR3 runs to 14 residues. The CDR3 is CASSNSDRGYGYTF. CDR3 nucleotide sequence: TGTGCCAGCAGTAATTCGGACAGGGGTTATGGCTACACCTTC.